This T cell receptor (beta chain) originates from a study of blood T cell repertoires in COVID-19. Study information: Material from acute and convalescent COVID-19 was sourced from the United States, Italy and Spain. Sources were T cells, B-cell-depleted T cells, or PBMCs; the material itself was cDNA or gDNA.

Germline CDR1 reads LNHDA; CDR2 reads SQIVND (reference sequence). V was cut by 7 bases and J by 0 bases, with 13 bases left in between. The CDR3 length is 16 residues. Authors' processing steps: From reference gene primer amplification, estimates of nucleated cell counts were derived. The assay was immunoSEQ multiplex PCR, and TCRdb's table has in-frame clones only and misses some. The DNA gave D and trimming, while V, J and clone size come from that table. This sample has over 45,000 clones, with 89% found just once. This receptor was taken from a woman at least 80 years old with acute or convalescent COVID-19. The sequencing sample was made of peripheral blood. The chain carries TRBV19 and TRBJ2-6; D is uncertain. The CDR3 DNA follows: TGTGCCAGTACCTACGGGTCGACCTCTGGGGCCAACGTCCTGACTTTC. Protein sequence: CASTYGSTSGANVLTF.